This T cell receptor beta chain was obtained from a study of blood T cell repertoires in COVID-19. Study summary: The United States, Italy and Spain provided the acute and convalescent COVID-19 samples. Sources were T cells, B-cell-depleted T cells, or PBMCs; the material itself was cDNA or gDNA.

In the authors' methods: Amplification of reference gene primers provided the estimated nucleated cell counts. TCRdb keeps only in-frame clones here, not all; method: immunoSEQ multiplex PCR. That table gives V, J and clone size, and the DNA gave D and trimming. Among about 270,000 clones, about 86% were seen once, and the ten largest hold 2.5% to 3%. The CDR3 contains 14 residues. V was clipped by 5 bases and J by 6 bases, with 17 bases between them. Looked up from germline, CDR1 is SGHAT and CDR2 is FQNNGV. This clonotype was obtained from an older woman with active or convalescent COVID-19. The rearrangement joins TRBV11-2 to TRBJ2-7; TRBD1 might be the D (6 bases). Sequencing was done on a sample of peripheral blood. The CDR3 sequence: CASSLLGQTGEQYF. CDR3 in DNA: TGTGCCAGCAGCCTACTGGGACAAACGGGCGAGCAGTACTTC.